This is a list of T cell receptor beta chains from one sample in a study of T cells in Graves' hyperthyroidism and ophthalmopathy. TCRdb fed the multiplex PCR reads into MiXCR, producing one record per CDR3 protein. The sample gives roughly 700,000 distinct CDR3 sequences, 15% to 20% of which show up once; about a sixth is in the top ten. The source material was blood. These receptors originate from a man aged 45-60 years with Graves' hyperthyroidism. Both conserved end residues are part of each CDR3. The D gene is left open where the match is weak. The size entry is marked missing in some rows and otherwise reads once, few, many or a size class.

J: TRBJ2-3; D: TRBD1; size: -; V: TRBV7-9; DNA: TGTGCCAGTAGACAGGGGGAAAGCACAGATACGCAGTATTTT; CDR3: CASRQGESTDTQYF
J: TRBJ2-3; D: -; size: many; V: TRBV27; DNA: TGTGCCAGCAGTTTAGATCTAGCATCCACAGATACGCAGTATTTT; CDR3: CASSLDLASTDTQYF
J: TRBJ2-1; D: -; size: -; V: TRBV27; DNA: TGTGCCAGCAGTTTACGGGCACCCTACAATGGGCAGTTCTTC; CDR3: CASSLRAPYNGQFF
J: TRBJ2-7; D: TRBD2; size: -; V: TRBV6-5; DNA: TGTGCCAGCAGTTACGGGCTAGCGGGTTACGAGCAGTACTTC; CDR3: CASSYGLAGYEQYF
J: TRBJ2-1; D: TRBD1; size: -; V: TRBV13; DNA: TGTGCCAGCAGCGAACCCACAGGGGCCGGGAATGAGCAGTTCTTC; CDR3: CASSEPTGAGNEQFF
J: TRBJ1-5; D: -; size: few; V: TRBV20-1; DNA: TGCAGTGCTGCCCCGGACTGGACCGACTATAGCAATCAGCCCCAGCATTTT; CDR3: CSAAPDWTDYSNQPQHF
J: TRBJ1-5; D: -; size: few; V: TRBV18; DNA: TGTGCCAGCTCACCAGTCGGGAATAGCAATCAGCCCCAGCATTTT; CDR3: CASSPVGNSNQPQHF
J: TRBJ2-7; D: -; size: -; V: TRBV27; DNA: TGTGCCAGCAGTCCCGCGGGACCAAATTACGAGCAGTACTTC; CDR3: CASSPAGPNYEQYF
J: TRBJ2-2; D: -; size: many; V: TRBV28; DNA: TGTGCCAGCAGGCCGGATAACACCGGGGAGCTGTTTTTT; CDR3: CASRPDNTGELFF
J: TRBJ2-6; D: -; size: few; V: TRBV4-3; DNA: TGCGCCAGCAGCCTATCCTCAGGGACTGGGGCCAACGTCCTGACTTTC; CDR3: CASSLSSGTGANVLTF
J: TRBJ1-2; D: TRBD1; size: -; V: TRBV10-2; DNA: TGCGCCAGCTACCCGGGACAGAGAGCGAACTATGGCTACACCTTC; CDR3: CASYPGQRANYGYTF
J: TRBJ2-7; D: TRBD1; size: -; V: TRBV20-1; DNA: TGCAGTGCTAGAAAGGGGACAGGGGCCTACGAGCAGTACTTC; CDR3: CSARKGTGAYEQYF
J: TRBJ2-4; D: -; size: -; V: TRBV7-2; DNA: TGTGCCAGCAGCTTAGCCCCAGGGGCCAGAGGGTACTTC; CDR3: CASSLAPGARGYF
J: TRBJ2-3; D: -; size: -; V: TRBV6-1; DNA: TGTGCCAGCAGTGGTCACGGAGATACGCAGTATTTT; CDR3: CASSGHGDTQYF
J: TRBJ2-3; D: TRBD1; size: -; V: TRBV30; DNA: TGTGCCTGGAGTGAAGGACAGGTTACAGATACGCAGTATTTT; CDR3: CAWSEGQVTDTQYF